This TCR beta chain derives from a study of Ad26.COV2.S vaccination and SARS-CoV-2 variants. Study-wide points: With respect to non-spike TCR breadth, vaccine and placebo recipients were similar. Placebo recipients had lower spike-specific TCR breadth than vaccine recipients. Spike-specific CD8+ and CD4+ T cell responses reportedly showed substantial breadth after vaccination. Possibly, TCR breadth and depth analyses underestimated total T cell responses.

Germline loops: CDR1 MNHNY, CDR2 SVGAGI (reference sequence). J gave up 4 bases and V 4 bases, and 10 bases lay outside the gene matches. This CDR3 region has 15 residues. Sequenced by immunoSEQ multiplex PCR; TCRdb stores in-frame clones only, minus some. The sample lists over 130,000 clones, about nine tenths occurring once. Comments on this clone: Its target is unknown.

The gene calls are TRBV6-6 and TRBJ2-7; 7 nucleotides line up with TRBD2. Here the sequenced sample was peripheral blood, taken after recovery from COVID-19. The clonotype comes from a human donor who had recovered from COVID-19. CDR3 loop: CASSFQGGYGYEQYF. As DNA, the CDR3 is TGTGCCAGCAGTTTCCAGGGAGGGTACGGGTACGAGCAGTACTTC.